The next 28 T cell receptor beta chains were all read from a single sample in a study of lymphopenia after photon versus proton radiotherapy. TCRdb's table, derived via immunoSEQ multiplex PCR, lists solely in-frame clones and lacks some. The sample consists of 25,000 to 30,000 clones, 85% to 90% of them appearing once. This sample comprised peripheral blood, obtained from a patient treated with proton-based radiotherapy. These receptors originate from a woman aged 55 to 70 with cholangiocarcinoma. Some clones in this sample may be carry-over from other donors' samples.

V usage is TRBV12-5 and J usage is TRBJ1-5, with D perhaps matching TRBD1 (5 bases). Germline V gives CDR1 LGHNT, CDR2 FRNRAP. This CDR3 region has 18 residues. V lost 0 bases, J lost 6 bases, and 21 bases lay in between. CDR3 in amino acids: CASGLVRGEEKRGQPQHF. DNA for the CDR3: TGTGCTAGTGGTTTGGTACGGGGGGAGGAAAAAAGGGGTCAGCCCCAGCATTTT.

The J gene is TRBJ2-1, the V gene TRBV12-5; TRBD2 matches at 12 bases. V was pared by 6 bases and J by 10 bases, with 13 bases of the junction left unmatched. Germline assignment: CDR1 LGHNT and CDR2 FRNRAP. The CDR3 is 16 amino acids. DNA of the CDR3: TGTGCTAGTGGACCCACTAGCGGGGGGTATTTATCCGAGCAGTTCTTC. Its protein product is CASGPTSGGYLSEQFF.

CDR3 in DNA: TGTGCCACCACCCCGGGGGGACGCTCCTACGAGCAGTACTTC. This gives the protein CATTPGGRSYEQYF. The V and J genes are TRBV2 and TRBJ2-7; TRBD2 agrees at 7 bases. Trimming removed 10 bases from V and 0 bases from J; junction bases left unmatched: 9. Germline CDR1 and CDR2: SNHLY and FYNNEI. The CDR3 is made up of 14 amino acids.

The count of this clone is one. This chain links TRBV27 with TRBJ2-4; D is possibly TRBD1 (5 bases). From germline, CDR1 is MNHEY and CDR2 SMNVEV (reference sequence). This CDR3 has 12 residues. V was trimmed by 1 base and J by 16 bases, leaving 14 bases between them. CDR3 loop: CASSLFSRANYF. The CDR3 region has the DNA TGTGCCAGCAGTTTATTTAGCAGGGCAAACTACTTC.

This clone was recorded only once. The chain recombines TRBV5-1 with TRBJ2-5; D unclear. V lost 0 bases to trimming and J lost 2 bases, with 11 bases between them. This CDR3 is built from 15 residues. Germline V gene sequence: CDR1 SGHRS, CDR2 YFSETQ. The CDR3 coding sequence is TGCGCCAGCAGCTTGGACCCCGGGCCTCAAGAGACCCAGTACTTC. This codes for CASSLDPGPQETQYF.

This sequence joins TRBV5-1 and TRBJ2-5; D may be TRBD2 (6 bases). Germline CDR1 reads SGHRS; CDR2 reads YFSETQ. Deletions cut 2 bases from V and 4 bases from J, with 12 bases between. The CDR3 length is 14 residues. As DNA, the CDR3 is TGCGCCAGCAGCTTTGGGGAGGCGGGAGAGACCCAGTACTTC. This translates into CASSFGEAGETQYF.

The chain combines TRBV27 with TRBJ2-5; 8 bases align to TRBD2. V was clipped by 6 bases and J by 4 bases; unmatched bases: 22. The CDR3 runs 19 residues. The V gene's germline CDR1 is MNHEY and CDR2 SMNVEV (reference sequence). The CDR3 DNA reads TGTGCCAGCAGCCACCTTCACCTTACTAGCGGCGTTAAAGTAGAGACCCAGTACTTC. It codes for CASSHLHLTSGVKVETQYF.

The CDR3 DNA sequence: TGTGCCAGCAGCCGGCCCGGGACAGGGGTGCGGGAGCAGTTCTTC. Its protein product is CASSRPGTGVREQFF. This sequence joins TRBV5-6 and TRBJ2-1, with 10 bases identical to TRBD1. This CDR3 spans 15 amino acids. CDR1 SGHDT and CDR2 YYEEEE come from the germline V gene. The V gene end was trimmed by 4 bases and the J gene end by 10 bases; junction bases not matched to a gene: 11. The full variable domain, in which reference TRBV5-6 and TRBJ2-1 provide the parts outside the CDR3, is DAGVTQSPTHLIKTRGQQVTLRCSPKSGHDTVSWYQQALGQGPQFIFQYYEEEERQRGNFPDRFSGHQFPNYSSELNVNALLLGDSALYLCASSRPGTGVREQFFGPGTRLTVL.

The chain uses TRBV19 and TRBJ2-2, with 7 nucleotides matching TRBD1. From germline, CDR1 is LNHDA and CDR2 SQIVND (reference sequence). V lost 3 bases to trimming and J lost 6 bases; unmatched junction nucleotides: 7. This CDR3 comprises 15 residues. The CDR3 here is CASSIRGNQAGELFF. In DNA form, the CDR3 reads TGTGCCAGTAGTATCAGGGGGAATCAGGCCGGGGAGCTGTTTTTT.

The chain has TRBV4-3 and TRBJ2-7; unclear D gene. The CDR3 has 15 residues. The V end lost 1 base, the J end lost 2 bases, and 12 bases lay between the germline ends. The germline V gene has CDR1 LGHNA and CDR2 YSLEER. CDR3 residues: CASSQGASATYEQYF. The CDR3 DNA is TGCGCCAGCAGCCAAGGGGCCAGCGCAACCTACGAGCAGTACTTC.

The chain is built from TRBV5-1 and TRBJ2-2; possible D gene TRBD2, 6 bases. The V gene lost 5 bases and the J gene lost 6 bases, with 20 bases spanning the gap. Germline CDR1 reads SGHRS; CDR2 reads YFSETQ. The CDR3 loop spans 16 amino acids. As DNA, the CDR3 is TGCGCCAGCAGTTCCCACTCCTCCCCGGGAGCCGGGGAGCTGTTTTTT. It codes for CASSSHSSPGAGELFF.

The chain has TRBV5-1 and TRBJ2-6; TRBD1 might be the D (5 bases). Trimming removed 0 bases at V and 0 bases at J, with 10 bases between. This CDR3 is built from 17 residues. Germline lookup yields CDR1 SGHRS and CDR2 YFSETQ. The CDR3 region is CASSLAGQSSGANVLTF. CDR3 nucleotide sequence: TGCGCCAGCAGCTTGGCAGGGCAGAGCTCTGGGGCCAACGTCCTGACTTTC.

This clone was picked up one time. The V gene is TRBV5-1, the J gene TRBJ2-2, with TRBD2 as a possible D gene (7 bases). Germline V gene data show CDR1 as SGHRS and CDR2 as YFSETQ. The CDR3 has 17 amino acids. Trimming shortened V by 0 bases and J by 2 bases, and 14 bases separated the two germline ends. The CDR3 sequence: CASSLAVRGPNTGELFF. CDR3 coding DNA: TGCGCCAGCAGCTTGGCCGTGCGGGGGCCCAACACCGGGGAGCTGTTTTTT.

V and J are TRBV2 and TRBJ2-3, with 7 bases that match TRBD1. Germline values: CDR1 SNHLY, CDR2 FYNNEI. With V trimmed by 7 bases and J by 1 base, 5 bases remained unmatched. There are 14 residues in the CDR3. For the CDR3, the DNA is TGTGCCAGCAAGCAAACAGGGGGCACAGATACGCAGTATTTT. This gives the protein CASKQTGGTDTQYF.

This chain links TRBV28 with TRBJ1-3, with 9 bases identical to TRBD1. The V gene end was trimmed by 8 bases and the J gene end by 2 bases; junction bases not matched to a gene: 4. Germline CDR1 reads MDHEN; CDR2 reads SYDVKM. This CDR3 contains 14 residues. This CDR3 reads CASRTGGAGNTIYF. DNA for the CDR3: TGTGCCAGCCGTACAGGGGGCGCTGGAAACACCATATATTTT.

The gene calls are TRBV5-4 and TRBJ1-6; 8 bases are shared with TRBD1. The trim removed 4 bases at V and 9 bases at J, leaving 9 bases unmatched. Germline V gene lookup returns CDR1 SGHNT and CDR2 YYREEE (reference sequence). This CDR3 has 15 residues. The CDR3 region is CASSALTGGGSPLHF. In DNA, the CDR3 is TGTGCCAGCAGCGCACTCACAGGGGGGGGTTCACCCCTCCACTTT.

The V gene is TRBV19, the J gene TRBJ1-1; D is unresolved. The CDR3 covers 14 residues. Germline lookup yields CDR1 LNHDA and CDR2 SQIVND (reference sequence). Trimming removed 3 bases from V and 1 base from J, with 9 bases in between. The CDR3 loop reads CASSIYSQNTEAFF. The CDR3 DNA sequence: TGTGCCAGTAGTATCTACAGCCAGAACACTGAAGCTTTCTTT. Full variable domain (outside the CDR3, taken from reference TRBV19 and TRBJ1-1): DGGITQSPKYLFRKEGQNVTLSCEQNLNHDAMYWYRQDPGQGLRLIYYSQIVNDFQKGDIAEGYSVSREKKESFPLTVTSAQKNPTAFYLCASSIYSQNTEAFFGQGTRLTVV.

The chain has TRBV6-5 and TRBJ1-2; weak D call: TRBD1 (5 bases). From germline, CDR1 is MNHEY and CDR2 SVGAGI. The CDR3 is made up of 13 amino acids. V gave up 5 bases and J gave up 4 bases, with 11 bases separating them. CDR3 region: CASSLQGVYGYTF. The CDR3 DNA reads TGTGCCAGCAGTCTTCAGGGTGTCTATGGCTACACCTTC.

This chain joins TRBV18 and TRBJ2-3; 11 nucleotides match TRBD2. This CDR3 has 15 residues. Germline V CDR1 and CDR2: KGHSH, LQKENI. V trimming: 4 bases; J trimming: 4 bases; junction bases outside the gene matches: 4. The CDR3 reads CASSRPSGRSDTQYF. The CDR3 DNA sequence: TGTGCCAGCTCACGTCCTAGCGGGAGGTCAGATACGCAGTATTTT.

The chain joins TRBV18 to TRBJ1-1; D is unresolved. The CDR3 consists of 16 residues. Per germline, CDR1 KGHSH and CDR2 LQKENI. Trimming shortened V by 2 bases and J by 0 bases, and 13 bases separated the two germline ends. The CDR3 loop is CASSPGLNSMNTEAFF. The CDR3 coding sequence is TGTGCCAGCTCACCAGGGCTTAACTCGATGAACACTGAAGCTTTCTTT.

The CDR3 DNA is TGTGCCAGCAGCGCCTTAACACGAGCAGGGACCCAGTACTTC. This codes for CASSALTRAGTQYF. The chain couples TRBV7-2 to TRBJ2-5; D gene uncertain. The length of the CDR3 is 14 residues. The V end was cut by 5 bases, the J end by 7 bases, with 17 bases between. CDR1 and CDR2 from the germline V gene are SGHTA and FQGNSA.

The gene calls are TRBV7-9 and TRBJ2-7; D not certain. Trimming pared 5 bases from V and 2 bases from J, leaving 19 bases between. The germline V gene encodes CDR1 SEHNR and CDR2 FQNEAQ (reference sequence). CDR3 length equals 16 residues. In DNA, the CDR3 is TGTGCCAGCAGCCCTCACCGGTTCACGCAGGCCTACGAGCAGTACTTC. Translated: CASSPHRFTQAYEQYF. The full variable domain, in which reference TRBV7-9 and TRBJ2-7 provide the parts outside the CDR3, is DTGVSQNPRHKITKRGQNVTFRCDPISEHNRLYWYRQTLGQGPEFLTYFQNEAQLEKSRLLSDRFSAERPKGSFSTLEIQRTEQGDSAMYLCASSPHRFTQAYEQYFGPGTRLTVT.

J is TRBJ2-1 and V is TRBV7-2; 11 bases fit TRBD2. Trimming removed 0 bases from V and 4 bases from J; junction bases left unmatched: 14. The CDR3 extends over 20 amino acids. From germline, CDR1 is SGHTA and CDR2 FQGNSA. The CDR3 loop reads CASSLAGASGRTQKYNEQFF. The DNA for the CDR3 is TGTGCCAGCAGCTTAGCGGGGGCTAGCGGGAGGACCCAGAAATACAATGAGCAGTTCTTC. Filled out from reference TRBV7-2 and TRBJ2-1, the complete variable domain reads GAGVSQSPSNKVTEKGKDVELRCDPISGHTALYWYRQSLGQGLEFLIYFQGNSAPDKSGLPSDRFSAERTGGSVSTLTIQRTQQEDSAVYLCASSLAGASGRTQKYNEQFFGPGTRLTVL.

This clone has a single count. This chain connects TRBV27 to TRBJ2-2; 11 bases are a match to TRBD2. Looked up from germline, CDR1 is MNHEY and CDR2 is SMNVEV (reference sequence). The V segment lost 2 bases and the J segment 0 bases; nucleotides outside the gene matches: 8. The length of the CDR3 is 19 residues. The CDR3 bases are TGTGCCAGCAGTTTACTTCCTAGCGGGAGGCAAACGAACACCGGGGAGCTGTTTTTT. Amino acids: CASSLLPSGRQTNTGELFF.

This chain connects TRBV7-9 to TRBJ2-7, with 11 bases aligning to TRBD2. J gave up 3 bases and V 4 bases, and 5 bases lay outside the gene matches. Germline V CDR1 and CDR2: SEHNR, FQNEAQ (reference sequence). The CDR3 spans 15 residues. The CDR3 bases are TGTGCCAGCAGCTCCACTAGCGGGGGATACTACGAGCAGTACTTC. It encodes CASSSTSGGYYEQYF.

The rearrangement uses TRBV25-1 and TRBJ2-7, with TRBD1 matching 9 bases. The V gene's germline CDR1 is MGHDK and CDR2 SYGVNS. V lost 5 bases and J lost 4; bases outside the gene matches: 9. The CDR3 consists of 15 residues. The CDR3 DNA is TGTGCCAGCAGTAGATGGGGACAGGGTCTATACGAGCAGTACTTC. It translates to CASSRWGQGLYEQYF.

This clone was seen once. This sequence joins TRBV9 and TRBJ2-5; 12 bases are shared with TRBD2. The V gene's germline CDR1 is SGDLS and CDR2 YYNGEE. The junction had 14 bases not matched to a gene; V was cut back by 4 bases and J by 4 bases. The CDR3 covers 18 residues. CDR3 sequence reads: CASSQGASGGARSETQYF. The DNA of the CDR3 is TGTGCCAGCAGCCAAGGCGCTAGCGGGGGGGCTAGGTCAGAGACCCAGTACTTC.

The rearrangement links TRBV11-1 to TRBJ1-1; D is unresolved. The CDR3 contains 13 residues. The germline V gene encodes CDR1 SGHAT and CDR2 FQDESV (reference sequence). Deletions cut 2 bases from V and 4 bases from J, with 8 bases between. CDR3 sequence reads: CASSLRQATEAFF. CDR3 DNA sequence: TGTGCCAGCAGCTTAAGGCAGGCCACTGAAGCTTTCTTT.